Presented here are 31 T cell receptor beta chains from one specimen sequenced in a study of control samples from healthy donors and cancer patients. Generated by immunoSEQ multiplex PCR, the TCRdb table keeps only in-frame clones and is missing some. The sample lists 13,000 to 15,000 clones; 77% were seen once. The source material was formalin-fixed, paraffin-embedded tissue. These receptors all stem from a female donor with lung cancer.

This chain uses TRBV5-1 with TRBJ2-3; D remains unclear. V was cut by 4 bases and J by 1 base, with 7 bases left in between. This CDR3 comprises 13 residues. Per the germline V gene, CDR1 is SGHRS and CDR2 is YFSETQ. CDR3 nucleotide sequence: TGCGCCAGCAGCGTGGACGGCACAGATACGCAGTATTTT. Translating it yields CASSVDGTDTQYF. Full variable domain (missing parts from reference TRBV5-1 and TRBJ2-3): KAGVTQTPRYLIKTRGQQVTLSCSPISGHRSVSWYQQTPGQGLQFLFEYFSETQRNKGNFPGRFSGRQFSNSRSEMNVSTLELGDSALYLCASSVDGTDTQYFGPGTRLTVL.

Only one count was recorded for this clone. The chain joins TRBV24-1 to TRBJ1-2, with D perhaps matching TRBD1 (6 bases). Trimming took 2 bases from V and 7 from J, leaving 10 bases between them. This CDR3 has 13 amino acids. Per germline, CDR1 KGHDR and CDR2 SFDVKD. This CDR3 is CATSDSDRGGYTF. As DNA, the CDR3 is TGTGCCACCAGTGATTCGGACAGAGGTGGCTACACCTTC.

This clone appeared a single time. This chain joins TRBV7-2 and TRBJ2-5, with 10 bases that match TRBD2. V gave up 1 base and J gave up 2 bases; unmatched junction bases: 4. The V gene's germline CDR1 is SGHTA and CDR2 FQGNSA. The CDR3 runs to 16 residues. The CDR3 here is CASSLGASGGQETQYF. CDR3 bases: TGTGCCAGCAGCTTAGGCGCTAGCGGGGGACAAGAGACCCAGTACTTC.

The chain combines TRBV24-1 with TRBJ2-3; D is perhaps TRBD1 (6 bases). This CDR3 is 14 amino acids long. The V and J ends lost 2 bases and 3 bases respectively, with 8 bases between them. Per germline, CDR1 KGHDR and CDR2 SFDVKD. The CDR3 sequence: CATSDYRETDTQYF. Written as DNA, the CDR3 is TGTGCCACCAGTGATTACAGGGAAACAGATACGCAGTATTTT.

This chain's CDR3 is CASSFQGGAEPQHF. Here the CDR3 DNA reads TGTGCCAGCAGTTTCCAGGGTGGGGCGGAGCCCCAGCATTTT. The genes are TRBV6-5 and TRBJ1-5; D perhaps matches TRBD1 (5 bases). The CDR3 contains 14 residues. The ends were cut back, 4 bases at V and 8 bases at J, with 15 bases in the middle. The V gene's germline CDR1 is MNHEY and CDR2 SVGAGI.

The chain has TRBV9 and TRBJ2-7, with 10 positions matching TRBD1. J lost 6 bases, V lost 3 bases, and 9 bases had no gene match. Germline CDR1 and CDR2: SGDLS and YYNGEE. The CDR3 spans 15 residues. CDR3 sequence: CASSADRGPLGEQYF. The CDR3 DNA follows: TGTGCCAGCAGCGCTGACAGGGGGCCCCTCGGCGAGCAGTACTTC.

This chain joins TRBV19 and TRBJ1-4; D uncertain. This CDR3 comprises 13 residues. The ends were cut back, 3 bases at V and 5 bases at J, with 7 bases in the middle. Germline loops: CDR1 LNHDA, CDR2 SQIVND (reference sequence). The CDR3 loop reads CASSMGLNEKLFF. CDR3 sequence (DNA): TGTGCCAGTAGTATGGGGTTAAATGAAAAACTGTTTTTT.

V usage is TRBV12-5 and J usage is TRBJ2-7; no clear D gene. Deletions cut 6 bases from V and 6 bases from J, with 9 bases between. The CDR3 spans 11 residues. The germline V gene has CDR1 LGHNT and CDR2 FRNRAP. The chain's CDR3 is CASGLGFEQYF. The CDR3 coding sequence is TGTGCTAGTGGCCTCGGCTTCGAGCAGTACTTC. Variable domain in full (rest from reference TRBV12-5 and TRBJ2-7): DARVTQTPRHKVTEMGQEVTMRCQPILGHNTVFWYRQTMMQGLELLAYFRNRAPLDDSGMPKDRFSAEMPDATLATLKIQPSEPRDSAVYFCASGLGFEQYFGPGTRLTVT.

Written as DNA, the CDR3 is TGTGCCAGCAGCTTTGGACAGGAGGACCACACTGAAGCTTTCTTT. As protein: CASSFGQEDHTEAFF. The chain is built from TRBV5-8 and TRBJ1-1, with 7 nucleotides matching TRBD1. Trimming took 2 bases from V and 3 from J; bases not matched to a gene: 7. This CDR3 region has 15 residues. Germline V gene sequence: CDR1 SGHTS, CDR2 YDEGEE.

This chain uses TRBV4-3 with TRBJ2-3, with 8 bases that match TRBD2. Germline CDR1 reads LGHNA; CDR2 reads YSLEER. V shed 4 bases and J 4 bases; nucleotides not matched to a gene: 19. This CDR3 is 19 amino acids long. CDR3 loop: CASSRNSGTTWSYPDTQYF. CDR3 DNA sequence: TGCGCCAGCAGCCGTAATAGCGGGACCACCTGGAGTTACCCAGATACGCAGTATTTT.

This sequence joins TRBV5-1 and TRBJ2-1; 7 bases are shared with TRBD2. This CDR3 spans 16 amino acids. Looked up from germline, CDR1 is SGHRS and CDR2 is YFSETQ. V dropped 0 bases and J dropped 3; count of bases not matched to a gene: 6. The chain's CDR3 is CASSLAGGGVYNEQFF. The CDR3 DNA is TGCGCCAGCAGCTTGGCTGGGGGAGGGGTCTACAATGAGCAGTTCTTC.

The rearrangement uses TRBV3-1 (or the pseudogene TRBV3-2) and TRBJ2-6; 10 positions match TRBD2. The CDR3 is made up of 18 amino acids. V lost 4 bases to trimming and J lost 4 bases; unmatched junction nucleotides: 10. CDR1 and CDR2 (germline): LGHDT, YNNKEL (reference sequence). CDR3 coding DNA: TGTGCCAGCAGCCCCTTACTAGCGGGAAAATTCGGGGCCAACGTCCTGACTTTC. Translating gives CASSPLLAGKFGANVLTF.

The CDR3 reads CASSLIAGGREQFF. In DNA form, the CDR3 reads TGTGCCAGCAGCCTCATAGCGGGAGGCCGTGAGCAGTTCTTC. The chain has TRBV7-2 and TRBJ2-1; 10 nucleotides match TRBD2. V gave up 5 bases and J gave up 9 bases; unmatched junction bases: 7. This CDR3 has 14 amino acids. Germline V gene lookup returns CDR1 SGHTA and CDR2 FQGNSA.

In this sample, this clone turned up once. The J gene is TRBJ2-1, the V gene TRBV7-3; unclear D gene. Trimming pared 5 bases from V and 5 bases from J, leaving 10 bases between. Germline V lookup: CDR1 SGHTA, CDR2 FQGTGA. This CDR3 is 13 amino acids long. The CDR3 nucleotides are TGTGCCAGCAGCCCCGGTGGCGACAATGAGCAGTTCTTC. Its protein product is CASSPGGDNEQFF.

This clone was picked up one time. A much larger clone differs by one base, so this may be a read error. Additional DNA sequences in this sample encode the identical CDR3. The rearrangement links TRBV4-3 to TRBJ1-5; D remains unclear. The V gene's germline CDR1 is LGHNA and CDR2 YSLEER. The CDR3 loop spans 13 amino acids. The CDR3 region is CASSQDTDQPQHF. As DNA, the CDR3 is TGCGCCAGCAGCCAAGATACGGATCAGCCTCAGCATTTT.

In the case of this clone: One end of the junction varies from germline; a read error may be responsible. V and J are TRBV27 and TRBJ2-7; the D gene is possibly TRBD1 (6 bases). The CDR3 runs 13 residues. Germline V gives CDR1 MNHEY, CDR2 SMNVEV (reference sequence). Written as DNA, the CDR3 is TGTGCCAGCAGTACAGGGATCAGCTACGAGCAATACTTC. The encoded protein is CASSTGISYEQYF.

The V gene is TRBV6-5, the J gene TRBJ1-5; 7 bases match TRBD1. Trimming removed 7 bases from V and 5 bases from J; junction bases left unmatched: 8. The germline CDR1 and CDR2 sequences are MNHEY and SVGAGI. The CDR3 consists of 14 residues. In DNA form, the CDR3 reads TGTGCCAGCACCGAAAGGACAGGAGATCAGCCCCAGCATTTT. Translation gives CASTERTGDQPQHF.

The CDR3 reads CASSLGGVRPSMNTEAFF. CDR3 DNA: TGTGCCAGCAGCTTGGGGGGAGTCAGGCCCTCGATGAACACTGAAGCTTTCTTT. The V and J genes are TRBV5-8 and TRBJ1-1; D call uncertain. V was trimmed by 0 bases and J by 0 bases, leaving 18 bases between them. CDR1 SGHTS and CDR2 YDEGEE come from the germline V gene. The CDR3 is 18 residues long.

In its sample, this clone was seen a few times. The CDR3 sequence is CASSLGTGNTEAFF. CDR3 nucleotides: TGCGCCAGCAGCTTAGGGACGGGTAACACTGAAGCTTTCTTT. V usage is TRBV5-1 and J usage is TRBJ1-1; D is possibly TRBD1 (5 bases). V lost 2 bases and J 2 bases, leaving 10 bases between the germline ends. The CDR3 is 14 amino acids. The V gene's germline CDR1 is SGHRS and CDR2 YFSETQ.

This clone was observed a single time. Here the CDR3 DNA reads TGTGCCAGCAGCGGGAGCTACGAGCAGTACTTC. It codes for CASSGSYEQYF. V is TRBV11-1 and J is TRBJ2-7, with D perhaps TRBD2 (5 bases). Germline V lookup: CDR1 SGHAT, CDR2 FQDESV (reference sequence). This CDR3 contains 11 residues. Trimming shortened V by 5 bases and J by 3 bases, and 5 bases separated the two germline ends.

This clone was observed a single time. The chain couples TRBV6-1 to TRBJ2-3; D remains unclear. Germline CDR1 is MNHNS and CDR2 is SASEGT. Trimming shortened V by 3 bases and J by 6 bases, and 7 bases separated the two germline ends. The CDR3 consists of 12 residues. Here the CDR3 reads CASSDSTDTQYF. DNA for the CDR3: TGTGCCAGCAGTGACTCTACGGATACGCAGTATTTT.

The J gene is TRBJ2-3, the V gene TRBV10-3; D gene unclear. The CDR3 totals 14 residues. Looked up from germline, CDR1 is ENHRY and CDR2 is SYGVKD. Trimming left V 4 bases short and J 1 base short, with 9 bases between. This CDR3 reads CAISVSSGTDTQYF. The CDR3 region has the DNA TGTGCCATCAGTGTATCCTCCGGCACAGATACGCAGTATTTT.

The chain combines TRBV7-2 with TRBJ1-2; D call uncertain. Looked up from germline, CDR1 is SGHTA and CDR2 is FQGNSA. V was pared by 5 bases and J by 4 bases, with 14 bases between. This CDR3 contains 14 residues. The CDR3 spells CASSPSTSGYGYTF. The CDR3 region has the DNA TGTGCCAGCAGCCCCTCGACATCTGGCTATGGCTACACCTTC.

The chain combines TRBV5-1 with TRBJ2-3; no clear D gene. The germline V gene has CDR1 SGHRS and CDR2 YFSETQ. The ends were cut back, 4 bases at V and 5 bases at J, with 5 bases in the middle. The CDR3 covers 11 residues. CDR3 protein: CASSLLDTQYF. The CDR3, as DNA: TGCGCCAGCAGCCTACTAGATACGCAGTATTTT. The whole variable domain, filled in from reference TRBV5-1 and TRBJ2-3, reads KAGVTQTPRYLIKTRGQQVTLSCSPISGHRSVSWYQQTPGQGLQFLFEYFSETQRNKGNFPGRFSGRQFSNSRSEMNVSTLELGDSALYLCASSLLDTQYFGPGTRLTVL.

In this sample, this clone turned up once. Mismatch with germline at one junction end may stem from a read error. This sample includes further DNA sequences coding for the same CDR3. This rearrangement joins TRBV19 to TRBJ2-1; D not certain. The CDR3 runs to 10 residues. Germline lookup yields CDR1 LNHDA and CDR2 SQIVND (reference sequence). As DNA, the CDR3 is TGTGCCAGTGGTAGGGTCGAGCAATTCTTC. This gives the protein CASGRVEQFF.

In the case of this clone: Other DNA sequences in the same sample also yield this CDR3. The chain is built from TRBV25-1 and TRBJ1-5, with D unclear. The ends were cut back, 5 bases at V and 1 base at J, with 9 bases in the middle. The CDR3 consists of 14 residues. Germline CDR1 is MGHDK and CDR2 is SYGVNS. CDR3 loop: CASSKGGSNQPQHF. In nucleotides, the CDR3 is TGTGCCAGCAGTAAGGGAGGAAGCAATCAGCCCCAGCATTTT. Supplemented by reference TRBV25-1 and TRBJ1-5, the full variable domain reads EADIYQTPRYLVIGTGKKITLECSQTMGHDKMYWYQQDPGMELHLIHYSYGVNSTEKGDLSSESTVSRIRTEHFPLTLESARPSHTSQYLCASSKGGSNQPQHFGDGTRLSIL.

This chain joins TRBV29-1 and TRBJ2-1, with 7 bases fitting TRBD2. CDR3 length equals 14 residues. The junction had 6 bases not matched to a gene; V was cut back by 3 bases and J by 4 bases. Germline-derived CDR1 and CDR2 are SQVTM and ANQGSEA. The CDR3 reads CSVDGGSRYNEQFF. The CDR3 region has the DNA TGCAGCGTTGATGGCGGGAGTAGGTACAATGAGCAGTTCTTC.

As DNA, the CDR3 is TGTGCCAGCAGTTATAACAGGGAAAAAGCTTTCTTT. Translated: CASSYNREKAFF. The chain is built from TRBV6-6 and TRBJ1-1; possible D gene TRBD1, 6 bases. Germline V gives CDR1 MNHNY, CDR2 SVGAGI (reference sequence). The CDR3 extends over 12 amino acids. V was shortened by 3 bases and J by 9 bases, with 11 bases between the two germline ends.

CDR3 sequence (DNA): TGTGCCTGGAGTCCCCGGGCAAGGGGGCGTGAAAAACTGTTTTTT. The encoded protein is CAWSPRARGREKLFF. The J gene is TRBJ1-4, the V gene TRBV30; 7 nucleotides align to TRBD1. With 2 bases clipped from V and 7 bases from J, the junction kept 10 bases outside the gene matches. Per the germline V gene, CDR1 is GTSNPN and CDR2 is SVGIG (reference sequence). This CDR3 is 15 amino acids long.

This clone appeared once. This chain links TRBV6-1 with TRBJ2-2; 7 bases fit TRBD2. The V gene end was trimmed by 2 bases and the J gene end by 7 bases; junction bases not matched to a gene: 10. Germline V gene lookup returns CDR1 MNHNS and CDR2 SASEGT. The CDR3 runs 16 residues. For the CDR3, the DNA is TGTGCCAGCAGTGAATGGACTATATGGGGGGGCGGGGAGCTGTTTTTT. This sequence encodes CASSEWTIWGGGELFF.

The genes are TRBV7-2 and TRBJ2-2, with 11 bases lining up with TRBD2. CDR1 is SGHTA and CDR2 is FQGNSA in the germline V gene. V shed 2 bases, J shed 5 bases, and the junction held 10 bases outside the gene matches. The length of the CDR3 is 18 residues. The chain's CDR3 is CASSLHASGGRWTGELFF. The CDR3 nucleotides are TGTGCCAGCAGCTTACATGCTAGCGGGGGGCGCTGGACCGGGGAGCTGTTTTTT.